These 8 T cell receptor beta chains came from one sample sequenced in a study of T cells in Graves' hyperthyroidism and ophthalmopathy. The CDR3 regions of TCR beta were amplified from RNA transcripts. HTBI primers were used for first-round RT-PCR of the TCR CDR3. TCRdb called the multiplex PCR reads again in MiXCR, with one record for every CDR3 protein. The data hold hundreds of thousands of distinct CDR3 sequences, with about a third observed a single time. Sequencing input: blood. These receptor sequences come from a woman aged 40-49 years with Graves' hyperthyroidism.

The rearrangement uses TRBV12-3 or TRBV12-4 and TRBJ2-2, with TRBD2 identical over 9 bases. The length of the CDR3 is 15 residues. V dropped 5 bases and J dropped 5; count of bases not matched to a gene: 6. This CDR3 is CASSQSGGRTGELFF. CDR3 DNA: TGTGCCAGCAGTCAAAGCGGGGGGAGGACCGGGGAGCTGTTTTTT.

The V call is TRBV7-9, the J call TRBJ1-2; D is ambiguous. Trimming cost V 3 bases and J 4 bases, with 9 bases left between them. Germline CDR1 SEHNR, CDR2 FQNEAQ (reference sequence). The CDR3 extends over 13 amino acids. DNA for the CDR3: TGTGCCAGCAGCTTTGAAGTGGGCTATGGCTACACCTTC. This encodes CASSFEVGYGYTF.

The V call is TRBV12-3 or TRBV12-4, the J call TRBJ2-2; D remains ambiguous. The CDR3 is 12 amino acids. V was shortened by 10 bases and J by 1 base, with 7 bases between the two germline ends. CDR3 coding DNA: TGTGCCACCTACGGGAACACCGGGGAGCTGTTTTTT. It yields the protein CATYGNTGELFF.

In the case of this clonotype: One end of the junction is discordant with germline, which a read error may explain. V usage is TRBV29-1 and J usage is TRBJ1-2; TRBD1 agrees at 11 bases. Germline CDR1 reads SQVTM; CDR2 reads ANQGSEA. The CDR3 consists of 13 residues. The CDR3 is CSVMDRGRDGHTF. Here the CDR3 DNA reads TGCAGCGTCATGGACAGGGGGCGCGATGGCCACACCTTC.

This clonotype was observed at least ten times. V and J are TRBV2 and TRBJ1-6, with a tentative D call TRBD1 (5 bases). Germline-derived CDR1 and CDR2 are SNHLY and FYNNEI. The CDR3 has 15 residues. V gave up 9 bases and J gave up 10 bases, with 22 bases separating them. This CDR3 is CARRTTRTLDSPLHF. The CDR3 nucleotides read TGTGCCAGGAGGACAACTCGGACACTCGACTCACCCCTCCACTTT.

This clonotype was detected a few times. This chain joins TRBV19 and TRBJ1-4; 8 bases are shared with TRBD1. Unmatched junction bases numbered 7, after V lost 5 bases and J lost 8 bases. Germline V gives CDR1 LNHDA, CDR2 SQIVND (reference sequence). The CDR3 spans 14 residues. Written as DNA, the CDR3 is TGTGCCAGTAGTCGGACAGGGCCATACGAAAAACTGTTTTTT. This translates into CASSRTGPYEKLFF. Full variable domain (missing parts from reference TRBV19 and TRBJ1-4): DGGITQSPKYLFRKEGQNVTLSCEQNLNHDAMYWYRQDPGQGLRLIYYSQIVNDFQKGDIAEGYSVSREKKESFPLTVTSAQKNPTAFYLCASSRTGPYEKLFFGSGTQLSVL.

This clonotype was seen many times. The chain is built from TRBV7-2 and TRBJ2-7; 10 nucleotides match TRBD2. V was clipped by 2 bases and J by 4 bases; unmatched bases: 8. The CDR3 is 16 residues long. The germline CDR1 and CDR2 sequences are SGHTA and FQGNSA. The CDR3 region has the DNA TGTGCCAGCAGCTTACTCCCTTTAGCGGGGGGATACGAGCAGTACTTC. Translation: CASSLLPLAGGYEQYF.

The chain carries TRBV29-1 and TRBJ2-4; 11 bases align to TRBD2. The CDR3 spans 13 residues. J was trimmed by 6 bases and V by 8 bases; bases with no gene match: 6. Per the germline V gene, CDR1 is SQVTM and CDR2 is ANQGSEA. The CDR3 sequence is CSSSGTSGNIQYF. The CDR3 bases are TGCAGCTCTTCCGGGACTAGCGGAAACATTCAGTACTTC.